The source of this TCR beta chain is a study of lymphopenia after photon versus proton radiotherapy. Study-wide results and limits: In patients who died, overall survival fell as post-nadir TCR diversity dropped more. Post-nadir diversity loss with photons came from oligoclonal expansion, particularly CD8+ Temra cells.

Clones were sequenced by immunoSEQ multiplex PCR, and TCRdb holds only the in-frame ones, with some missing. The profile shows thousands of clones, roughly 70% of them singletons. Looked up from germline, CDR1 is SGHRS and CDR2 is YFSETQ. The CDR3 contains 11 residues. To note about this clone: Its antigen is unidentified.

The specimen was peripheral blood, collected from a patient treated with proton-based radiotherapy. The sequence derives from an elderly man with esophageal cancer. The chain couples TRBV5-1 to TRBJ2-5; D uncertain. The tail of the sequence fits TRBJ2-7 better, so the J call may be wrong. The CDR3 region has the DNA TGCGCCAGCAGTTTAGGGTACGAGCAGTACTTC. Translating it yields CASSLGYEQYF.